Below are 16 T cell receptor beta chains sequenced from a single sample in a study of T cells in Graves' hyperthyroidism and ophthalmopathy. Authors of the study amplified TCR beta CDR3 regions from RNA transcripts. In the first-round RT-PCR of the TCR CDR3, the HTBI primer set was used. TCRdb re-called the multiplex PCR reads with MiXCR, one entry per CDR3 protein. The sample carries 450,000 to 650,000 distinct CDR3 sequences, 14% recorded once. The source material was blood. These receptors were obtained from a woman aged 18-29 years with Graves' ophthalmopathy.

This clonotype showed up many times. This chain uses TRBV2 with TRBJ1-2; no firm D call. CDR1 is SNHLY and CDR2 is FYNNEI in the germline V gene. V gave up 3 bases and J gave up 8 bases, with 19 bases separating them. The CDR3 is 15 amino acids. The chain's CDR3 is CASSDLSETLDGYTF. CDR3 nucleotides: TGTGCCAGCAGTGATTTAAGTGAGACCCTGGACGGCTACACCTTC.

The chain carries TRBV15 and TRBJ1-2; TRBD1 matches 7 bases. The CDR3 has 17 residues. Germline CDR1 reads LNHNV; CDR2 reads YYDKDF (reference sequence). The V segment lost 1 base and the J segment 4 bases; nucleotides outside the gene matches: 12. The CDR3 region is CATSRGTGSLPSYGYTF. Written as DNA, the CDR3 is TGTGCCACCAGCAGAGGGACAGGCTCCCTACCCAGCTATGGCTACACCTTC. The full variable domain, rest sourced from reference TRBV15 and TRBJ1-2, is DAMVIQNPRYQVTQFGKPVTLSCSQTLNHNVMYWYQQKSSQAPKLLFHYYDKDFNNEADTPDNFQSRRPNTSFCFLDIRSPGLGDTAMYLCATSRGTGSLPSYGYTFGSGTRLTVV.

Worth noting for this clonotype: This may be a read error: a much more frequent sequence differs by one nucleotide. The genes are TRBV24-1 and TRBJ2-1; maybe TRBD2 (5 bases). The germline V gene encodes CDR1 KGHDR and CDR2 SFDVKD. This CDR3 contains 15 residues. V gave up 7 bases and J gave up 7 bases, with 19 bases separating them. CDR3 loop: CATRSRGWNTNEQFF. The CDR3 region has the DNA TGTGCCACCAGGTCCCGCGGGTGGAATACAAATGAGCAGTTCTTC.

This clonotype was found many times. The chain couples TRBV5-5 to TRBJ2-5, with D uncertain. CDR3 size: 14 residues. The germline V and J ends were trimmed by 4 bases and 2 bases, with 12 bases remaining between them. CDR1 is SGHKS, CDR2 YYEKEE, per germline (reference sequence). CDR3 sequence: CASSPPTSQETQYF. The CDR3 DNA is TGTGCCAGCAGCCCGCCGACATCACAAGAGACCCAGTACTTC.

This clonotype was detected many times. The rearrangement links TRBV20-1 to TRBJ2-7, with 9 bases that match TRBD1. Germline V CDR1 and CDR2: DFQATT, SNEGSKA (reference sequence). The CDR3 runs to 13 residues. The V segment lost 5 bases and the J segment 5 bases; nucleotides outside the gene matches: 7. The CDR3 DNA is TGCAGTGCTGTCGACAGGGGGAGAAACGAGCAGTACTTC. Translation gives CSAVDRGRNEQYF.

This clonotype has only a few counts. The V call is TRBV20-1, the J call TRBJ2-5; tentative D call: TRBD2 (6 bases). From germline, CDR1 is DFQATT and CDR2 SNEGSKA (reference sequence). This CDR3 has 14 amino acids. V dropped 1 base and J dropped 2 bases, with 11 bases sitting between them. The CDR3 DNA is TGCAGTGCTAGAGTGGGGGGAGTACAAGAGACCCAGTACTTC. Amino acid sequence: CSARVGGVQETQYF.

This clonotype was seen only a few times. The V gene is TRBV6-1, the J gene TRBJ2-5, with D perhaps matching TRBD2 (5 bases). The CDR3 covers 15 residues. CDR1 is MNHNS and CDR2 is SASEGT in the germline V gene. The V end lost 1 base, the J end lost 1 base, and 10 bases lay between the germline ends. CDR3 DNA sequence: TGTGCCAGCAGTGAAGGGCGGAGGCTCCAAGAGACCCAGTACTTC. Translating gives CASSEGRRLQETQYF.

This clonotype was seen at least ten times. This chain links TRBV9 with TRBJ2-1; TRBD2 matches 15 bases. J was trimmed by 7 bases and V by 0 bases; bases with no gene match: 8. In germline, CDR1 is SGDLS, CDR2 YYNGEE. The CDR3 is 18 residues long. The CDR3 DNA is TGTGCCAGCAGCGTAGTTGGGACTAGCGGGAGGATGGGGAATGAGCAGTTCTTC. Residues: CASSVVGTSGRMGNEQFF.

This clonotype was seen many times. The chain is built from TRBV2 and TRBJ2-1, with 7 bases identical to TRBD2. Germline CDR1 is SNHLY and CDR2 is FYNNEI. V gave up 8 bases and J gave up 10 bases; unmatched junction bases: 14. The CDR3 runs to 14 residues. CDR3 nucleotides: TGTGCCAGCCGGAGCGGGACGCGCCTTGGGGAGCAGTTCTTC. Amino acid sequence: CASRSGTRLGEQFF.

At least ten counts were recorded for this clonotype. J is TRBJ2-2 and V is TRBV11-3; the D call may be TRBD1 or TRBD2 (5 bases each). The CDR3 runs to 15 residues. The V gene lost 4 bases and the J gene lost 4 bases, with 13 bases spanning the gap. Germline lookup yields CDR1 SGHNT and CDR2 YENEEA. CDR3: CASSYRSRGTGELFF. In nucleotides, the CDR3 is TGTGCCAGCAGCTACAGGTCCCGGGGCACCGGGGAGCTGTTTTTT.

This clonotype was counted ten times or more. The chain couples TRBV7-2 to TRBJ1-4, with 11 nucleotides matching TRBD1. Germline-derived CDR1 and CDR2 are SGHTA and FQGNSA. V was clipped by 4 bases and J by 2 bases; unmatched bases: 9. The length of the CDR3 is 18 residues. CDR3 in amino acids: CASSSGTGGSRTNEKLFF. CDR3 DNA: TGTGCCAGCAGCTCAGGGACAGGGGGTAGTAGGACTAATGAAAAACTGTTTTTT.

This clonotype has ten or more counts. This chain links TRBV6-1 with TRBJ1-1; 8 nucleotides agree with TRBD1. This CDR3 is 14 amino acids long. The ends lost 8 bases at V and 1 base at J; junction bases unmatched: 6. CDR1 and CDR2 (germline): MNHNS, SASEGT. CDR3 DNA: TGTGCCAGCCCAGGGGGCATAGGGAACACTGAAGCTTTCTTT. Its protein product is CASPGGIGNTEAFF.

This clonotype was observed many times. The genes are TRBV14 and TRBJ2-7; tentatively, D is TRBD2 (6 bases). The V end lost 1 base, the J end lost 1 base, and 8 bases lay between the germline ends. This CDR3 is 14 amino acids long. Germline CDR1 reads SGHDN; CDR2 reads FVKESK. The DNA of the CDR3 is TGTGCCAGCAGCCAAGGGACTATGTCCTACGAGCAGTACTTC. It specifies CASSQGTMSYEQYF.

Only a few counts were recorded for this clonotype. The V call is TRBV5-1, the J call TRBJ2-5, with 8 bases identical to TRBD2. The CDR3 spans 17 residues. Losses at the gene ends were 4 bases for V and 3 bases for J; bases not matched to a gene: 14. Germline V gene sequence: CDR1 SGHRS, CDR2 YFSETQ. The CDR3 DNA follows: TGCGCCAGCAGCGGAGCTCTTAGCGGGAATCTAGAAGAGACCCAGTACTTC. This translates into CASSGALSGNLEETQYF.

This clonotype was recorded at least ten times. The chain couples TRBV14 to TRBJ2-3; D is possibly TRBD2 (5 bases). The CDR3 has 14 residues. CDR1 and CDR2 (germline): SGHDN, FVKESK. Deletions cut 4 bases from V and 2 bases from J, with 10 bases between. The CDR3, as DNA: TGTGCCAGCAGCCGGCGGGTCTTCACAGATACGCAGTATTTT. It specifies CASSRRVFTDTQYF.

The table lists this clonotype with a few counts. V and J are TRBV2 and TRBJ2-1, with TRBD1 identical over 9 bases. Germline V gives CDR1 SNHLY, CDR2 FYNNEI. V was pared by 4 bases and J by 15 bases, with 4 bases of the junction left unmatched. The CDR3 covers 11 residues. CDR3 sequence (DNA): TGTGCCAGCAGTGGACCGGGACAGGGGTTCTTC. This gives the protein CASSGPGQGFF.